This T cell receptor beta chain was identified during a study of T-cell memory formation after mild COVID-19. Study-level points and caveats: There were some responding clones in pre-infection memory, which suggested that cross-reactive memory had joined. Confirmation was lacking for SARS-CoV-2 specificity of second-wave clones that peaked on day 37.

In its sample, this clonotype was seen a few times. As yet, its antigen is unknown. Per germline, CDR1 SEHNR and CDR2 FQNEAQ (reference sequence). The length of the CDR3 is 13 residues. V gave up 5 bases and J gave up 3 bases, with 11 bases separating them. TCRdb processed the 5' RACE reads anew with MiXCR; each CDR3 protein has one entry. The sample carries roughly 150,000 distinct CDR3 sequences, over 10% recorded once. This sequence joins TRBV7-9 and TRBJ2-7; D not resolved. This TCR was sampled from a man between 18 and 35 years old who had mild COVID-19 (a few samples of this study predate the infection). Cell type and time point are not known. The sequenced material came from PBMCs or a T cell subset sorted from them (not recorded which). The CDR3 coding sequence is TGTGCCAGCAGCCCGAGCGTCAGCTACGAGCAGTACTTC. Translating gives CASSPSVSYEQYF.